These 26 T cell receptor beta chains were sequenced from one sample in a study of T cell changes during pregnancy in multiple sclerosis (dated by TCRdb to between 2018 and 2021). Libraries were constructed by the immunoSEQ multiplex PCR assay. TCRdb took this table from immuneACCESS and kept in-frame rearrangements with V and J called. Such tables lack part of the clones; where checked against another copy, unresolved V genes explain under half of the gap, and the rest is unexplained. A total of just under 65,000 clones appear in this sample, 91% of them only once. Roughly 1.3% of the sample rests with the top ten. Sequenced here: peripheral blood, sampled after pregnancy. These receptors all stem from a female donor in good health, enrolled as a control in a pregnancy study.

The rearrangement joins TRBV4-1 to TRBJ1-2; TRBD1 agrees at 12 bases. The CDR3 contains 17 residues. Trimming at V came to 3 bases and at J to 2 bases, leaving 7 bases not matched to a gene. Germline V lookup: CDR1 MGHRA, CDR2 YSYEKL. The DNA for the CDR3 is TGCGCCAGCAGCCAGACGCCCGGGACAGGGGGCAACTATGGCTACACCTTC. It is translated as CASSQTPGTGGNYGYTF.

CDR3 sequence (DNA): TGTGCCAGCAGCTTGGCTACCCGAGGGGGATATGGCTACACCTTC. This sequence encodes CASSLATRGGYGYTF. The J gene is TRBJ1-2, the V gene TRBV5-6; D may be TRBD1 (6 bases). This CDR3 has 15 residues. V lost 0 bases, J lost 5 bases, and 14 bases lay in between. Germline lookup yields CDR1 SGHDT and CDR2 YYEEEE.

The gene calls are TRBV27 and TRBJ1-5; TRBD1 might be the D (5 bases). Germline assignment: CDR1 MNHEY and CDR2 SMNVEV (reference sequence). The CDR3 totals 13 residues. V was clipped by 3 bases and J by 4 bases, with 7 bases between them. The CDR3 bases are TGTGCCAGCAGTTTTCGGGGGAATCAGCCCCAGCATTTT. This sequence encodes CASSFRGNQPQHF.

The chain combines TRBV7-9 with TRBJ1-1; D possibly corresponds to TRBD1 (5 bases). Germline CDR1 reads SEHNR; CDR2 reads FQNEAQ (reference sequence). CDR3 length: 15 amino acids. V lost 2 bases to trimming and J lost 6 bases, with 16 bases between them. The CDR3: CASSLRGLGRAEAFF. The CDR3 DNA is TGTGCCAGCAGCTTAAGGGGCTTAGGGAGGGCTGAAGCTTTCTTT.

This clone was found once. J is TRBJ2-7 and V is TRBV5-4, with 11 positions matching TRBD1. J was trimmed by 1 base and V by 4 bases; bases with no gene match: 7. The CDR3 totals 16 residues. Germline lookup yields CDR1 SGHNT and CDR2 YYREEE (reference sequence). The CDR3 reads CASSRGQGDVSYEQYF. Written as DNA, the CDR3 is TGTGCCAGCAGCCGGGGACAGGGGGATGTGTCCTACGAGCAGTACTTC.

The rearrangement uses TRBV4-2 and TRBJ2-7; 10 bases map to TRBD2. Trimming removed 1 base from V and 5 bases from J; junction bases left unmatched: 5. CDR1 is LGHNA, CDR2 YNFKEQ, per germline. The CDR3 has 15 amino acids. Here the CDR3 reads CASSQVGTSVDEQYF. The CDR3 DNA reads TGTGCCAGCAGCCAAGTTGGGACTAGCGTCGACGAGCAGTACTTC.

This clone was detected once. The rearrangement links TRBV9 to TRBJ1-3, with 9 positions matching TRBD1. Germline V gene lookup returns CDR1 SGDLS and CDR2 YYNGEE. V lost 3 bases, J lost 0 bases, and 7 bases stayed unmatched. The CDR3 runs to 17 residues. The CDR3: CASSAGTGFPSGNTIYF. DNA of the CDR3: TGTGCCAGCAGCGCCGGGACAGGGTTCCCCTCTGGAAACACCATATATTTT.

The chain employs TRBV5-5 and TRBJ2-3; possible D gene TRBD1, 5 bases. Trimming took 4 bases from V and 7 from J, leaving 22 bases between them. Germline V gene sequence: CDR1 SGHKS, CDR2 YYEKEE (reference sequence). The CDR3 contains 16 residues. The CDR3 loop is CASSNRPEASVNTQYF. The DNA for the CDR3 is TGTGCCAGCAGCAACAGGCCGGAAGCATCCGTTAATACGCAGTATTTT.

The chain uses TRBV7-8 and TRBJ2-7, with 10 bases matching TRBD2. Germline CDR1 SGHVS, CDR2 FQNEAQ. With 3 bases clipped from V and 1 base from J, the junction kept 12 bases outside the gene matches. The CDR3 is 18 amino acids. CDR3 nucleotide sequence: TGTGCCAGCAGCTTCCCTTCTAGCGGGGGAGGGGGGTCCTACGAGCAGTACTTC. Translation gives CASSFPSSGGGGSYEQYF.

The DNA for the CDR3 is TGTGCCAGTCTTCGAGGCACACGTAACACCGGGGAGCTGTTTTTT. Residues: CASLRGTRNTGELFF. V and J are TRBV5-6 and TRBJ2-2; D is unclear. Germline V lookup: CDR1 SGHDT, CDR2 YYEEEE. Trimming removed 8 bases from V and 2 bases from J, with 16 bases in between. This CDR3 spans 15 amino acids. The variable domain in full, completed from reference TRBV5-6 and TRBJ2-2, reads DAGVTQSPTHLIKTRGQQVTLRCSPKSGHDTVSWYQQALGQGPQFIFQYYEEEERQRGNFPDRFSGHQFPNYSSELNVNALLLGDSALYLCASLRGTRNTGELFFGEGSRLTVL.

V is TRBV19 and J is TRBJ1-1; D might be TRBD1 (6 bases). CDR3 size: 14 residues. The V and J ends lost 5 bases and 6 bases respectively, with 16 bases between them. Germline V gives CDR1 LNHDA, CDR2 SQIVND (reference sequence). The CDR3: CASSLQGTFAEAFF. In nucleotides, the CDR3 is TGTGCCAGTAGTTTGCAGGGGACGTTCGCTGAAGCTTTCTTT. The full variable domain, rest sourced from reference TRBV19 and TRBJ1-1, is DGGITQSPKYLFRKEGQNVTLSCEQNLNHDAMYWYRQDPGQGLRLIYYSQIVNDFQKGDIAEGYSVSREKKESFPLTVTSAQKNPTAFYLCASSLQGTFAEAFFGQGTRLTVV.

The V call is TRBV19, the J call TRBJ2-5; D is uncertain. Germline V gene sequence: CDR1 LNHDA, CDR2 SQIVND (reference sequence). This CDR3 is 13 amino acids long. Trimming pared 3 bases from V and 1 base from J, leaving 6 bases between. The DNA for the CDR3 is TGTGCCAGTAGTATGGTTAGCCAAGAGACCCAGTACTTC. Protein sequence: CASSMVSQETQYF.

The chain couples TRBV6-5 to TRBJ2-7, with D possibly matching TRBD1 (7 bases). Germline V gene data show CDR1 as MNHEY and CDR2 as SVGAGI. V lost 8 bases and J 3 bases, leaving 14 bases between the germline ends. The CDR3 runs to 13 residues. CDR3 nucleotide sequence: TGTGCCAGCGGAGGGGACAGAAACTACGAGCAGTACTTC. Residues: CASGGDRNYEQYF.

The table lists this clone with a count of one. The chain carries TRBV30 and TRBJ1-2; perhaps TRBD1 as D (6 bases). V was pared by 4 bases and J by 5 bases, with 20 bases between. In germline, CDR1 is GTSNPN, CDR2 SVGIG (reference sequence). This CDR3 contains 15 residues. The chain's CDR3 is CAWTLGPRGRYGYTF. CDR3 coding DNA: TGTGCCTGGACCCTCGGCCCCAGGGGTCGGTATGGCTACACCTTC.

In this sample, this clone turned up once. J is TRBJ1-2 and V is TRBV4-3; possible D gene TRBD1, 6 bases. Germline assignment: CDR1 LGHNA and CDR2 YSLEER. V lost 0 bases, J lost 4 bases, and 27 bases lay in between. This CDR3 is built from 20 residues. The CDR3 DNA reads as TGCGCCAGCAGCCAAGAAAGGGGGTACAGGGTGGGTGGAATCGGCTATGGCTACACCTTC. This gives the protein CASSQERGYRVGGIGYGYTF.

The J gene is TRBJ2-3, the V gene TRBV9; possibly TRBD2 for D (6 bases). Germline V gene data show CDR1 as SGDLS and CDR2 as YYNGEE. The CDR3 consists of 15 residues. The V gene lost 1 base and the J gene lost 2 bases, with 11 bases spanning the gap. The CDR3 here is CASSVSSGHTDTQYF. DNA for the CDR3: TGTGCCAGCAGCGTAAGTAGCGGCCACACAGATACGCAGTATTTT.

The CDR3 DNA sequence: TGTGCCAGCAGTGTCGCGACAGGTTTCGGAAACACCATATATTTT. It translates to CASSVATGFGNTIYF. This rearrangement joins TRBV6-1 to TRBJ1-3, with a weak D call TRBD1 (6 bases). Germline loops: CDR1 MNHNS, CDR2 SASEGT. This CDR3 has 15 amino acids. Trimming took 4 bases from V and 4 from J, leaving 14 bases between them.

J is TRBJ1-1 and V is TRBV7-8, with D unresolved. CDR1 is SGHVS and CDR2 is FQNEAQ in the germline V gene. V gave up 5 bases and J gave up 0 bases, with 7 bases separating them. This CDR3 comprises 13 residues. CDR3 coding DNA: TGTGCCAGCAGCCCCTCTATGAACACTGAAGCTTTCTTT. It is translated as CASSPSMNTEAFF.

The V call is TRBV9, the J call TRBJ2-5, with 9 bases that match TRBD2. Trimming removed 2 bases from V and 4 bases from J; junction bases left unmatched: 15. The CDR3 runs 18 residues. Germline V gene sequence: CDR1 SGDLS, CDR2 YYNGEE. The CDR3 nucleotides are TGTGCCAGCAGCGTGTCTGGGGGCGGCGGGGGGGCACGAGAGACCCAGTACTTC. Protein: CASSVSGGGGGARETQYF.

V gene TRBV27 combines with J gene TRBJ2-7; 8 bases match TRBD1. Germline V CDR1 and CDR2: MNHEY, SMNVEV (reference sequence). There are 16 residues in the CDR3. J was trimmed by 2 bases and V by 4 bases; bases with no gene match: 10. The CDR3 is CASSSLGTGFTYEQYF. CDR3 in DNA: TGTGCCAGCAGTTCCCTCGGGACAGGTTTCACCTACGAGCAGTACTTC.

This sequence joins TRBV29-1 and TRBJ1-2; 7 bases agree with TRBD1. There are 16 residues in the CDR3. Per the germline V gene, CDR1 is SQVTM and CDR2 is ANQGSEA. Germline trimming cut 0 bases from V and 8 bases from J; bases unmatched to any gene: 15. The CDR3 DNA reads as TGCAGCGTTGAAGATCCCCTTTCTACAGGGGAGTGGGGCTACACCTTC. Translating gives CSVEDPLSTGEWGYTF.

The chain carries TRBV5-6 and TRBJ2-2; the D gene is possibly TRBD2 (5 bases). Germline V gene lookup returns CDR1 SGHDT and CDR2 YYEEEE. The CDR3 runs 17 residues. V shed 0 bases and J shed 4 bases, with 16 bases lying between them. CDR3 DNA sequence: TGTGCCAGCAGCTTGGAGGTGATCGGGGTTAGCACCGGGGAGCTGTTTTTT. It is translated as CASSLEVIGVSTGELFF.

The gene calls are TRBV5-4 and TRBJ1-1; unclear D gene. The CDR3 totals 14 residues. V dropped 3 bases and J dropped 2 bases, with 11 bases sitting between them. CDR1 SGHNT and CDR2 YYREEE come from the germline V gene (reference sequence). The CDR3 here is CASSSAAGNTEAFF. In nucleotides, the CDR3 is TGTGCCAGCAGCTCGGCCGCGGGAAACACTGAAGCTTTCTTT.

CDR3 in amino acids: CASSVGGWGGRDEQFF. CDR3 nucleotides: TGTGCCAGCAGCGTAGGAGGGTGGGGGGGCAGGGATGAGCAGTTCTTC. The chain links TRBV9 to TRBJ2-1, with D tentatively TRBD2 (7 bases). V was trimmed by 0 bases and J by 8 bases, leaving 18 bases between them. The CDR3 has 16 amino acids. The V gene's germline CDR1 is SGDLS and CDR2 YYNGEE.

In this sample, this clone turned up once. Mismatch with germline at one junction end may stem from a read error. The V call is TRBV7-7, the J call TRBJ2-5; D uncertain. The CDR3 length is 16 residues. The germline V gene has CDR1 SSHAT and CDR2 FNYEAQ (reference sequence). CDR3 region: CASSLECKPEQETQYF. CDR3 DNA: TGTGCTAGCAGCTTAGAATGTAAACCGGAGCAAGAGACCCAGTACTTC.

V usage is TRBV7-3 and J usage is TRBJ2-2; D perhaps matches TRBD1 (6 bases). Per germline, CDR1 SGHTA and CDR2 FQGTGA. This CDR3 has 15 residues. The V and J ends lost 7 bases and 5 bases respectively, with 17 bases between them. The CDR3, as DNA: TGTGCCAGCACCCTAGGGCAGGGGCGGACCGGGGAGCTGTTTTTT. Translation: CASTLGQGRTGELFF.